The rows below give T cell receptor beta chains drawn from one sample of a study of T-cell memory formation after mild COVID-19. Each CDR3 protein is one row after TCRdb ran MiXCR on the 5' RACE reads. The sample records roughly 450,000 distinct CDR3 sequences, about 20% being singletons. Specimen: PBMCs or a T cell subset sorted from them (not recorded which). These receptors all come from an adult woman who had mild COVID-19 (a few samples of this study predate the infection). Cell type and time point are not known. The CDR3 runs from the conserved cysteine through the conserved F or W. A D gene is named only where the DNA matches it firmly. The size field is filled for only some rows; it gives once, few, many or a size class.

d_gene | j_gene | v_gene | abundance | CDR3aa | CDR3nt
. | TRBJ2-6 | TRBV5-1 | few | CASSLEVRAGANVLTF | TGCGCCAGCAGCTTGGAGGTCAGGGCTGGGGCCAACGTCCTGACTTTC
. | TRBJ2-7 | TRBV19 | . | CASRPIQGSYEQYF | TGTGCCAGTAGACCGATCCAGGGTTCCTACGAGCAGTACTTC
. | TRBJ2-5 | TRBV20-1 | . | CSANRAGTQYF | TGCAGTGCCAACAGGGCAGGGACCCAGTACTTC
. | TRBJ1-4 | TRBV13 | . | CASSPQAAHEKLFF | TGTGCCAGCAGCCCACAGGCGGCACATGAAAAACTGTTTTTT
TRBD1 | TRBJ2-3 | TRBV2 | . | CASSEPSTGKTDTQYF | TGTGCCAGCAGTGAACCCTCGACAGGGAAGACAGATACGCAGTATTTT
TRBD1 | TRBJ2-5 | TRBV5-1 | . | CASSSLTGAQETQYF | TGCGCCAGCAGCTCATTGACAGGGGCCCAAGAGACCCAGTACTTC
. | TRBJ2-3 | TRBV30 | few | CAWTQGVLDTQYF | TGTGCCTGGACCCAAGGGGTTTTGGATACGCAGTATTTT
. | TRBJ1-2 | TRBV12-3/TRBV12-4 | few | CASSFGVPGAYGYTF | TGTGCCAGCAGTTTTGGAGTCCCGGGCGCCTATGGCTACACCTTC
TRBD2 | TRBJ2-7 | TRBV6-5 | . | CASSRTSGSVNEQYF | TGTGCCAGCAGTAGGACTAGCGGGAGTGTCAACGAGCAGTACTTC
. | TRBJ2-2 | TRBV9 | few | CASSAESGAGITGELFF | TGTGCCAGCAGCGCGGAATCCGGGGCCGGGATCACCGGGGAGCTGTTTTTT
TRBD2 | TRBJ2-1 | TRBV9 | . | CASSVSSGKGPSYNEQFF | TGTGCCAGCAGCGTTTCTAGCGGGAAGGGGCCCTCCTACAATGAGCAGTTCTTC
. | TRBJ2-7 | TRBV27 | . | CASRALDPREQYF | TGTGCCAGCAGAGCTCTGGACCCTCGGGAGCAGTACTTC
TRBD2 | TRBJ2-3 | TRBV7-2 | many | CASSRLAGRDTQYF | TGTGCCAGCAGCAGACTAGCGGGAAGGGATACGCAGTATTTT
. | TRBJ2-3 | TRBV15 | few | CATSTAGVADTQYF | TGTGCCACCAGCACTGCAGGGGTGGCAGATACGCAGTATTTT
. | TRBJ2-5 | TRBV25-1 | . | CASSEGPAQETQYF | TGTGCCAGCAGTGAGGGTCCTGCCCAAGAGACCCAGTACTTC
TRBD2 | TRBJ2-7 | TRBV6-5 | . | CASRVLAGPYEQYF | TGTGCCAGCAGGGTCCTAGCGGGCCCCTACGAGCAGTACTTC
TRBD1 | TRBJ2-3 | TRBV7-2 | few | CASSSMGQGDTQYF | TGTGCCAGCAGCTCAATGGGACAGGGGGATACGCAGTATTTT
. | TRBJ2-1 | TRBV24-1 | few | CATSDTGTGLNNEQFF | TGTGCCACCAGTGATACCGGGACCGGTTTGAACAATGAGCAGTTCTTC
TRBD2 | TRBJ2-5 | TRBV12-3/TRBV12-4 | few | CASSLAAGGPLGTQYF | TGTGCCAGCAGTTTAGCAGCGGGAGGGCCATTAGGGACCCAGTACTTC
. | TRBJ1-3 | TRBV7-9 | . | CASSLAVDTNSGNTIYF | TGTGCCAGCAGCTTAGCTGTGGACACCAACTCTGGAAACACCATATATTTT
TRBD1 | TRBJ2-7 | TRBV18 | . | CASSPPFTRPGGSYEQYF | TGTGCCAGCTCACCACCCTTTACACGCCCAGGGGGTTCCTACGAGCAGTACTTC
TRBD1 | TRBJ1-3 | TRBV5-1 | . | CASPGTAIYF | TGCGCCAGCCCCGGGACAGCTATATATTTT
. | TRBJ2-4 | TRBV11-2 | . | CASSLAVRSGNIQYF | TGTGCCAGCAGCTTAGCCGTCCGGTCTGGAAACATTCAGTACTTC
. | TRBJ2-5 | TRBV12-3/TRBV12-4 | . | CASSQLRLGTQYF | TGTGCCAGCAGCCAACTAAGGCTTGGGACCCAGTACTTC
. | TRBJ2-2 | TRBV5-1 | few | CASSFEWQPNTGELFF | TGCGCCAGCAGCTTTGAGTGGCAGCCGAACACCGGGGAGCTGTTTTTT
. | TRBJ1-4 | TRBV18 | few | CASSNPESAGRLDEKLFF | TGTGCCAGCTCAAACCCGGAGAGCGCAGGTCGTTTGGATGAAAAACTGTTTTTT
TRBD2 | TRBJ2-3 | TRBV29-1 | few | CSVESGAPTDTQYF | TGCAGCGTTGAAAGCGGGGCGCCCACAGATACGCAGTATTTT
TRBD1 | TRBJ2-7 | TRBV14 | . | CASSQEAGTANYEQYF | TGTGCCAGCAGCCAAGAGGCCGGGACAGCAAACTACGAGCAGTACTTC
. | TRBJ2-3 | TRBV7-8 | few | CASSDSGFADTQYF | TGTGCCAGCAGCGATTCCGGGTTTGCAGATACGCAGTATTTT
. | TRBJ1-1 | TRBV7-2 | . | CASSLNGQNTEAFF | TGTGCCAGCAGCTTAAATGGGCAGAACACTGAAGCTTTCTTT
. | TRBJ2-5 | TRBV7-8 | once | CASSQGQAVTQYF | TGTGCCAGCAGCCAGGGTCAGGCAGTGACCCAGTACTTC
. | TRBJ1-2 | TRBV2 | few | CASTDFNYGYTF | TGTGCCAGCACGGATTTTAACTATGGCTACACCTTC
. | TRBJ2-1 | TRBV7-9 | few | CASSTRQGGEGNINEQFF | TGTGCCAGCAGCACCAGACAGGGCGGGGAAGGGAACATAAATGAGCAGTTCTTC
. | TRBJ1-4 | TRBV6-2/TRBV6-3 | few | CASSYSTGGKLFF | TGTGCCAGCAGTTACTCGACAGGAGGGAAACTGTTTTTT
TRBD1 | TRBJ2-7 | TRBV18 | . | CASSPGPGQGSMYF | TGTGCCAGCTCCCCTGGTCCGGGACAGGGAAGTATGTACTTC
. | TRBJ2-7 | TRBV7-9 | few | CASSWDFYEQYF | TGTGCCAGCAGCTGGGACTTCTACGAGCAGTACTTC
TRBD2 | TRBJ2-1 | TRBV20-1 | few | CSARVTGLAGAYNEQFF | TGCAGTGCTAGAGTAACCGGACTAGCGGGAGCCTACAATGAGCAGTTCTTC
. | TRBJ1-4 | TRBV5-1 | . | CASRERGATNEKLFF | TGCGCCAGCAGAGAAAGGGGAGCAACTAATGAAAAACTGTTTTTT
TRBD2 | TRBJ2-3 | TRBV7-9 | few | CASSEGLGGDTQYF | TGTGCCAGCAGTGAGGGACTAGGTGGAGATACGCAGTATTTT
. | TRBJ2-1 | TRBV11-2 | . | CASSLGEAGPYNEQFF | TGTGCCAGCAGCTTAGGAGAGGCCGGTCCATACAATGAGCAGTTCTTC
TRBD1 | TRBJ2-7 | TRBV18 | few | CASSPPPGQPPYEQYF | TGTGCCAGCTCACCACCGCCGGGACAGCCGCCCTACGAGCAGTACTTC
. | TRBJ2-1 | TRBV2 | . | CASSEPGLNEQFF | TGTGCCAGCAGTGAACCCGGCCTCAATGAGCAGTTCTTC
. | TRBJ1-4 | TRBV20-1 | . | CSADVGGAGEKLFF | TGCAGTGCTGACGTGGGGGGGGCAGGTGAAAAACTGTTTTTT
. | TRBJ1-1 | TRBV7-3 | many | CASSLGPANTEAFF | TGTGCCAGCAGCTTAGGGCCCGCGAACACTGAAGCTTTCTTT
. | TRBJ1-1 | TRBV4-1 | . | CAVGTGNTEAFF | TGCGCCGTCGGAACAGGGAACACTGAAGCTTTCTTT
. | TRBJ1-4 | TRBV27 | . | CASSRRDSGEKLFF | TGTGCCAGCAGTAGAAGGGACTCGGGGGAAAAACTGTTTTTT
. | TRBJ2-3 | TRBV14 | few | CASSGRTTDTQYF | TGTGCCAGCAGTGGACGGACTACAGATACGCAGTATTTT
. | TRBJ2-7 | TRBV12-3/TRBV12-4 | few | CASRVGSGYEQYF | TGTGCCAGCAGGGTGGGTAGCGGCTACGAGCAGTACTTC
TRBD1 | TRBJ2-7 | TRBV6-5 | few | CASSRGQLMEQYF | TGTGCCAGCAGTAGGGGACAGCTGATGGAGCAGTACTTC
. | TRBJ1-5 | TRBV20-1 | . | CSILGGSNQPQHF | TGCAGTATTCTTGGGGGAAGCAATCAGCCCCAGCATTTT
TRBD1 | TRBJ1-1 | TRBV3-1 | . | CASSPGDRGSEAFF | TGTGCCAGCAGCCCAGGGGACAGGGGGTCTGAAGCTTTCTTT
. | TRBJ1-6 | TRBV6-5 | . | CASGLVSPLHF | TGTGCCAGCGGATTGGTTTCACCCCTCCACTTT
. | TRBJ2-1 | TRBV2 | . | CASSFEGPSVF | TGTGCCAGCAGTTTCGAGGGTCCATCGGTCTTC
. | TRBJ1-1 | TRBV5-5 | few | CASSSVPGQAAFF | .
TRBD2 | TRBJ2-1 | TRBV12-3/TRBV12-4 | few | CASSPPSGGGNEQFF | TGTGCCAGCAGCCCCCCCAGCGGGGGGGGCAATGAGCAGTTCTTC